This record concerns one T cell receptor beta chain sequence. These data are taken from a study of blood T cell repertoires in COVID-19. For the study at large: Samples came from the United States, Italy and Spain, spanning acute and convalescent COVID-19. Nucleic acid was either cDNA or gDNA, and it came from T cells, B-cell-depleted T cells, or PBMCs.

Sequenced by immunoSEQ multiplex PCR; TCRdb stores in-frame clones only, minus some. The sample has tens of thousands of clones; roughly 90% are singletons. The CDR3 has 16 residues. V lost 1 base and J 6 bases, leaving 19 bases between the germline ends. Germline V gene lookup returns CDR1 SGHRS and CDR2 YFSETQ. The V gene is TRBV5-1, the J gene TRBJ1-2; a weak D match, TRBD1 (6 bases). Material for sequencing was peripheral blood. The TCR comes from a woman aged 45-65 years with acute or convalescent COVID-19. This CDR3 reads CASSLRTRGNLDGYTF. Written as DNA, the CDR3 is TGCGCCAGCAGCTTGCGTACCAGGGGAAATTTGGATGGCTACACCTTC.